This entry features one T cell receptor (beta chain) sequence. The antigen this receptor binds is unknown. HCMV serostatus was determined by detecting HCMV-specific IgG in serum with a commercial ELISA kit. Ficoll density gradient centrifugation was used to isolate peripheral blood mononuclear cells from blood. TCRdb lists the instrument as Illumina HiSeq 2000. 5'RACE template switching, by which a universal primer site and unique molecular identifiers were added, was used to make TCR beta cDNA libraries. cDNA synthesis was primed from the TCR beta constant segment and was followed by two successive PCR amplification steps. The authors processed their data as follows. MIGEC was used to demultiplex reads and group reads by UMI, and MiTCR was used to assemble and quantify clonotypes. To exclude erroneous sequences, any TCR cDNA sequence not supported by at least two reads was discarded. The tcR package was used for downstream repertoire analysis, and clonotypes were matched across fractions by CDR3 nucleotide sequence plus V segment. VDJmatch was used to annotate antigen specificity against VDJdb, with one amino acid substitution in CDR3 allowed. TCRdb reprocessed the sequencing reads and holds a single record per CDR3 protein sequence, with no DNA. V and J calls and clone size were set by TCRdb, not the authors. The table held for this sample gives about 460,000 distinct CDR3 sequences. The ten largest clones add up to over 1.3% of the sample.

The source of the sample is a study of T cells expressing NK-cell markers (dated by TCRdb to 2018 to 2020). Notes on the research overall: Three sorted T-cell subsets (CD3+CD56+NKG2C+, CD3+CD56+NKG2C- and CD3+CD56-NKG2C+) from roughly eight donors had their TCR beta-chain repertoires profiled. The study sequenced eight donors, all healthy volunteers chosen at random: three men and five women. The libraries were sequenced on Illumina HiSeq 2000/2500, MiSeq or NextSeq, producing 2 x 150 bp reads. Seven of the eight sequenced donors were HCMV-seropositive and one was HCMV-seronegative.

The CDR3 has 16 amino acids, counting the end cysteine and phenylalanine. A DNA sequence was not provided. From a lookup of the germline V gene, CDR1 and CDR2 are SGHTA and FQGTGA. Overall study results and their limits: Those dominant clonotypes were again the most abundant among CD3+CD56-NKG2C+ cells in several donors, at roughly 28.3-65%. It remained unclear whether the expanded NKG2C-expressing T cell clones were specific for HCMV antigens. In six donors, the dominant CD3+CD56+NKG2C+ clonotypes ranked among the top 10 CD8+ clonotypes, making up roughly 1.0-7.0% of CD8+ T cells.

Recombination joined TRBV7-3 with TRBJ2-1; TCRdb's D gene call, TRBD2, goes unchecked for lack of DNA. The clonotype comes from a woman between 50 and 59 years old in good health. Donor details come from another sample of the same person, matched by shared clones. Input material: blood T cells: a sorted CD56 or NKG2C T cell subset, CD4+ or CD8+ T cells, or bulk PBMC T cells (not recorded which). CDR3 loop: CASSPTSGLLYNEQFF.